Listed below are T cell receptor beta chains from one sample, sequenced in a study of blood T cell repertoires in COVID-19. TCRdb keeps only in-frame clones here, not all; method: immunoSEQ multiplex PCR. The top ten clones hold less than 9% of a sample with 60,000 to 85,000 clones, about 91% of them seen once. Specimen: peripheral blood. The receptors shown here come from a man aged 40-49 years with COVID-19, enrolled during active disease. Each CDR3 is given with its conserved first and last residue. The order of the fields is D gene, clone size, V gene, J gene, CDR3 protein, CDR3 DNA. The D gene is left open where the match is weak. Size values are once, few and many counts, or a class for expanded clones, and some rows have none.

TRBD1	once	TRBV19	TRBJ1-4	CASSAQGAPGKLFF	TGTGCCAGTAGCGCACAGGGGGCCCCGGGGAAACTGTTTTTT
NA	once	TRBV7-9	TRBJ2-7	CASSPGDWVTYEQYF	TGTGCCAGCAGCCCGGGGGACTGGGTGACCTACGAGCAGTACTTC
NA	NA	TRBV19	TRBJ1-5	CASSDLQIQAQHF	TGTGCCTCATCGGATCTACAGATACAGGCCCAGCATTTT
TRBD1	once	TRBV25-1	TRBJ2-2	CASSDRGTGVGAGELFF	TGTGCCAGCAGTGACAGAGGGACAGGGGTCGGGGCCGGGGAGCTGTTTTTT
NA	once	TRBV21-1	TRBJ2-3	CASSKGGFEAPDTQYF	TGTGCCAGCAGCAAGGGGGGTTTCGAGGCCCCAGATACGCAGTATTTT
TRBD2	NA	TRBV5-1	TRBJ2-3	CASMLASGGVDTQYF	TGCGCCAGCATGTTAGCAAGCGGGGGGGTGGATACGCAGTATTTT
TRBD2	NA	TRBV2	TRBJ2-5	CASRGTSGGPQETQYF	TGTGCCAGCAGGGGCACTAGCGGGGGACCCCAAGAGACCCAGTACTTC
NA	NA	TRBV11-2	TRBJ2-3	CASSIQGIRDTQYF	TGTGCCAGCAGCATCCAGGGGATCCGGGATACGCAGTATTTT
NA	NA	TRBV30	TRBJ2-7	CAWSVRGYEQYF	TGTGCCTGGAGTGTACGGGGGTACGAGCAGTACTTC
NA	NA	TRBV7-3	TRBJ1-1	CASSPQGPPMNTEAFF	TGTGCCAGCAGCCCCCAGGGGCCTCCAATGAACACTGAAGCTTTCTTT
NA	NA	TRBV12-3/TRBV12-4	TRBJ1-3	CAEHSGNTIYF	TGTGCCGAGCATTCTGGAAACACCATATATTTT
TRBD1	NA	TRBV3-1/TRBV3-2	TRBJ2-7	CASSQNRGPEQYF	TGTGCCAGCAGCCAAAACAGGGGACCCGAGCAGTACTTC
TRBD1	NA	TRBV12-3/TRBV12-4	TRBJ2-7	CASRATGAYEQYF	TGTGCCAGCAGAGCGACAGGGGCCTACGAGCAGTACTTC
TRBD2	NA	TRBV6-1	TRBJ2-7	CASSDPSGGTLEQYF	TGTGCCAGCAGTGACCCTAGCGGGGGGACTCTGGAGCAGTACTTC
TRBD1	few	TRBV29-1	TRBJ2-7	CSPVDRALVRF	TGCAGCCCCGTCGACAGGGCACTTGTGCGCTTC
TRBD1	NA	TRBV11-2	TRBJ2-7	CASSPDRVGEQYF	TGTGCCAGCAGCCCCGACAGGGTGGGCGAGCAGTACTTC
NA	once	TRBV27	TRBJ2-3	CASRLTRNTDTQYF	TGTGCCAGCAGATTAACGAGAAACACAGATACGCAGTATTTT
TRBD1	NA	TRBV28	TRBJ1-1	CASRSTGVMGAFF	TGTGCCAGCAGGTCGACAGGGGTGATGGGAGCTTTCTTT
NA	NA	TRBV27	TRBJ1-4	CASSLRGGAGEKLFF	TGTGCCAGCAGTTTAAGGGGGGGCGCCGGTGAAAAACTGTTTTTT
NA	NA	TRBV30	TRBJ2-5	CAWSGEGGGETQYF	TGTGCCTGGAGTGGCGAGGGGGGGGGAGAGACCCAGTACTTC
NA	once	TRBV10-3	TRBJ1-4	CAISKETGSGEKLFF	TGTGCCATCAGTAAGGAGACAGGATCCGGAGAAAAACTGTTTTTT
TRBD2	once	TRBV18	TRBJ2-1	CASSPNSGAGEFNEQFF	TGTGCCAGCTCCCCTAACTCGGGAGCGGGAGAATTCAATGAGCAGTTCTTC
NA	NA	TRBV21-1	TRBJ2-7	CASSCRDWLFGEQYF	TGTGCCAGCAGCTGCCGGGACTGGCTGTTTGGCGAGCAGTACTTC
TRBD1	few	TRBV6-1	TRBJ1-2	CASSENIRGDGYTF	TGTGCCAGCAGTGAGAACATCAGGGGGGATGGCTACACCTTC
TRBD2	NA	TRBV4-1	TRBJ2-5	CASSQSGLALRFPQYF	TGCGCCAGCAGCCAATCCGGACTAGCGCTCCGCTTCCCCCAGTACTTC
TRBD1	NA	TRBV7-7	TRBJ2-5	CASSLGGQGGTQYF	TGTGCCAGCAGCTTAGGGGGACAGGGTGGGACCCAGTACTTC
NA	NA	TRBV9	TRBJ2-1	CASSVDPSRREQFF	TGTGCCAGCAGCGTAGACCCTTCCCGGCGGGAGCAGTTCTTC
TRBD1	NA	TRBV7-9	TRBJ2-5	CASSIFTPGQETQYF	TGTGCCAGCAGCATCTTTACCCCGGGACAGGAAACCCAGTACTTC
TRBD1	NA	TRBV5-1	TRBJ2-3	CASSLRVTRGLSTDTQYF	TGCGCCAGCAGCTTGAGGGTAACCAGGGGGCTCAGCACAGATACGCAGTATTTT